The source of this T cell receptor (beta chain) is a study of cytomegalovirus exposure and HLA in healthy donors. The germline gives CDR1 SGDLS, CDR2 YYNGEE. The CDR3 has 14 amino acids. J gave up 3 bases and V 0 bases, and 3 bases lay outside the gene matches. With regard to this clone: Its antigen is not identified.

Study-wide results and caveats: What a later analysis showed was that several of the most significant clusters appeared linked to common viral pathogens. Most TCR sequences proved rare, with some public TCRs found in many donors. The study listed some 160 cytomegalovirus-associated TCR beta chains. Immune exposure information available was restricted to CMV serostatus.

The PCR was carried out with 60 Vbeta primers and 13 Jbeta primers. The repertoire was sequenced with immunoSEQ multiplex PCR; TCRdb's copy has only in-frame clones and lacks some. The profile shows some 140,000 clones, around 80% of them singletons. This sequence joins TRBV9 and TRBJ2-7, with TRBD2 identical over 7 bases. Sequencing used PBMCs. The sequence was collected from a middle-aged woman in good health and CMV-seropositive. This CDR3 reads CASSVASGIYEQYF. The DNA for the CDR3 is TGTGCCAGCAGCGTAGCTAGCGGTATCTACGAGCAGTACTTC.